What follows are 13 T cell receptor beta chains derived from one specimen sequenced in a study of T cells after posttransplantation cyclophosphamide (TCRdb year 2016). The treatment or condition label, read with the paper, signifies: high-dose cyclophosphamide on days +3 and +4 as single-agent GVHD prophylaxis. Busulfan and fludarabine conditioning, a related or unrelated marrow graft, and cyclophosphamide on days +3 and +4 were given to PTCy patients. The library was generated by the immunoSEQ multiplex PCR assay. The clones in this table, taken by TCRdb from immuneACCESS, are in-frame only. Not every clone is retained; where verified, under half of the shortfall comes from an unresolved V gene, and the cause of the rest is unknown. This sample contains approximately 1,500 clones, none of which is a singleton. The ten largest make up about 2.9% of the sample. The specimen was PBMCs, collected 372 days after allogeneic stem cell transplant with posttransplant cyclophosphamide. The source is a male patient between 60 and 69 years old who received an allogeneic stem cell transplant from an unrelated donor, was CMV-positive, and had acute and chronic GVHD. Where a transplant has occurred, the graft donor may have supplied some of the T cells.

V gene TRBV5-1 combines with J gene TRBJ2-5; 14 positions match TRBD2. Losses at the gene ends were 7 bases for V and 5 bases for J; bases not matched to a gene: 10. Per germline, CDR1 SGHRS and CDR2 YFSETQ. CDR3 length: 16 residues. The DNA of the CDR3 is TGCGCCAGCGGCACCGGGACTAGCGGGAGAGGGGAGACCCAGTACTTC. The encoded protein is CASGTGTSGRGETQYF.

This clone is categorized as medium-sized (0.01 to 0.1%). The chain recombines TRBV19 with TRBJ2-4; D gene unclear. CDR3 length equals 15 residues. Germline CDR1 LNHDA, CDR2 SQIVND (reference sequence). Trimming removed 0 bases at V and 0 bases at J, with 6 bases between. CDR3 DNA: TGTGCCAGTAGTATAGAGAGAGCAGCCAAAAACATTCAGTACTTC. This encodes CASSIERAAKNIQYF.

By share, this clone counts as medium-sized. The rearrangement joins TRBV9 to TRBJ2-1, with 9 bases that match TRBD2. The germline gives CDR1 SGDLS, CDR2 YYNGEE. The trim removed 4 bases at V and 7 bases at J, leaving 15 bases unmatched. This CDR3 contains 17 residues. The CDR3 region has the DNA TGTGCCAGCAGCCCTCCTGTAGGACTAGCGAGGGGGAATGAGCAGTTCTTC. It translates to CASSPPVGLARGNEQFF.

This clone turned up a few times. This chain connects TRBV30 to TRBJ2-5; possible D gene TRBD1, 5 bases. The germline V gene has CDR1 GTSNPN and CDR2 SVGIG (reference sequence). The V gene lost 0 bases and the J gene lost 10 bases, with 12 bases spanning the gap. The CDR3 has 12 residues. The CDR3 sequence is CAWSVVLGDQYF. CDR3 DNA sequence: TGTGCCTGGAGTGTGGTTCTAGGGGACCAGTACTTC. Full variable domain (outside the CDR3, taken from reference TRBV30 and TRBJ2-5): SQTIHQWPATLVQPVGSPLSLECTVEGTSNPNLYWYRQAAGRGLQLLFYSVGIGQISSEVPQNLSASRPQDRQFILSSKKLLLSDSGFYLCAWSVVLGDQYFGPGTRLLVL.

Points on this clone: One end of the junction does not line up with germline, which may come from a read error. CDR3 bases: TGTGCCAGCAGGTCCGGGCCTAGGGGCACTGTTTTT. Translating it yields CASRSGPRGTVF. The chain carries TRBV28 and TRBJ1-4, with D possibly TRBD1 on 5 matching bases. Looked up from germline, CDR1 is MDHEN and CDR2 is SYDVKM. There are 12 residues in the CDR3.

Judged by abundance, this clone is medium-sized. The V and J genes are TRBV12-5 and TRBJ2-1, with D possibly matching TRBD2 (5 bases). The germline V and J ends were trimmed by 2 bases and 2 bases, with 7 bases remaining between them. Per the germline V gene, CDR1 is LGHNT and CDR2 is FRNRAP. The CDR3 is made up of 14 amino acids. The CDR3 nucleotides are TGTGCTAGTGGTTTGACCGGGGCCTACAATGAGCAGTTCTTC. Translation: CASGLTGAYNEQFF.

This clone has at least ten counts. The chain couples TRBV4-3 to TRBJ2-2, with 8 positions matching TRBD2. With V trimmed by 0 bases and J by 2 bases, 5 bases remained unmatched. The CDR3 is made up of 17 amino acids. Looked up from germline, CDR1 is LGHNA and CDR2 is YSLEER. The CDR3 DNA reads as TGCGCCAGCAGCCAAGACCCAGCGGGAGTCAACACCGGGGAGCTGTTTTTT. Translated, it gives CASSQDPAGVNTGELFF.

By share, this clone ranks as medium-sized. J is TRBJ2-3 and V is TRBV30; D uncertain. This CDR3 has 15 amino acids. The V end was cut by 0 bases, the J end by 2 bases, with 12 bases between. Germline assignment: CDR1 GTSNPN and CDR2 SVGIG (reference sequence). The CDR3 region has the DNA TGTGCCTGGAGTGTGGGCACATTAAACACAGATACGCAGTATTTT. It is translated as CAWSVGTLNTDTQYF.

This clone is classed as medium-sized. The chain has TRBV30 and TRBJ1-1, with D maybe TRBD1 (6 bases). V lost 0 bases, J lost 6 bases, and 11 bases lay in between. The CDR3 has 13 amino acids. The germline gives CDR1 GTSNPN, CDR2 SVGIG (reference sequence). The CDR3 DNA reads as TGTGCCTGGAGTGTAGGGGGGGTCTCTGAAGCTTTCTTT. Its translation: CAWSVGGVSEAFF.

This clone was picked up a small number of times. The CDR3 DNA is TGCGCCAGCAGCCAAGGCCGTGCCTGGACTAGCGGGAGGACAGATACGCAGTATTTT. Its translation is CASSQGRAWTSGRTDTQYF. The chain uses TRBV4-1 and TRBJ2-3; 14 nucleotides line up with TRBD2. V gave up 1 base and J gave up 3 bases; unmatched junction bases: 9. The CDR3 loop spans 19 amino acids. Germline loops: CDR1 MGHRA, CDR2 YSYEKL.

This clone came up many times. The J gene is TRBJ2-1, the V gene TRBV30; the match to TRBD2 covers 10 bases. Germline lookup yields CDR1 GTSNPN and CDR2 SVGIG (reference sequence). The CDR3 is 13 amino acids. V trimming: 2 bases; J trimming: 9 bases; junction bases outside the gene matches: 4. In nucleotides, the CDR3 is TGTGCCTGGAGTAAGGGACTAGCGCGTGAGCAGTTCTTC. Translating gives CAWSKGLAREQFF.

Relative to its sample, this clone is medium-sized. CDR3 sequence reads: CASSPEDRATNTEAFF. The CDR3 bases are TGTGCCAGCTCACCAGAGGACAGGGCAACTAACACTGAAGCTTTCTTT. The rearrangement uses TRBV18 and TRBJ1-1; 8 positions agree with TRBD1. Germline V gives CDR1 KGHSH, CDR2 LQKENI. V lost 2 bases and J lost 2; bases outside the gene matches: 7. CDR3 size: 16 residues. Full variable domain (rest looked up from reference TRBV18 and TRBJ1-1): NAGVMQNPRHLVRRRGQEARLRCSPMKGHSHVYWYRQLPEEGLKFMVYLQKENIIDESGMPKERFSAEFPKEGPSILRIQQVVRGDSAAYFCASSPEDRATNTEAFFGQGTRLTVV.

The chain combines TRBV19 with TRBJ2-2, with unresolved D. From germline, CDR1 is LNHDA and CDR2 SQIVND (reference sequence). The germline V and J ends were trimmed by 1 base and 7 bases, with 4 bases remaining between them. This CDR3 contains 12 residues. The CDR3 region is CASSIVLGELFF. CDR3 in DNA: TGTGCCAGTAGTATAGTTCTCGGGGAGCTGTTTTTT.